This T cell receptor (beta chain) originates from a study of blood T cell repertoires in COVID-19. The wider study: From the United States, Italy and Spain came samples of acute and convalescent COVID-19. T cells, B-cell-depleted T cells, or PBMCs provided the cDNA or gDNA that served as material.

Generated by immunoSEQ multiplex PCR, the TCRdb table keeps only in-frame clones and is missing some. The repertoire consists of 140,000 or so clones, with approximately 82% occurring once and the leading ten covering about 9.4%. The sequencing input was peripheral blood. The sequence was obtained from a man in his fifties or sixties with active or convalescent COVID-19.

CDR3 region: CASQHGTGVNSPLHF. In DNA form, the CDR3 reads TGCGCCAGCCAGCACGGGACAGGGGTAAATTCACCCCTCCACTTT. The chain is built from TRBV5-1 and TRBJ1-6; TRBD1 aligns across 10 bases. CDR3 length equals 15 residues. V lost 7 bases and J lost 7; bases outside the gene matches: 8. Per the germline V gene, CDR1 is SGHRS and CDR2 is YFSETQ. Combining the CDR3 with reference TRBV5-1 and TRBJ1-6 gives the whole variable domain KAGVTQTPRYLIKTRGQQVTLSCSPISGHRSVSWYQQTPGQGLQFLFEYFSETQRNKGNFPGRFSGRQFSNSRSEMNVSTLELGDSALYLCASQHGTGVNSPLHFGNGTRLTVT.